This is a list of T cell receptor beta chains from one sample in a study of shared clonotypes between healthy human individuals. Sequenced by immunoSEQ multiplex PCR; TCRdb stores in-frame clones only, minus some. The table includes 2 million to 2.5 million clones, nearly 97% detected once. The sample taken for sequencing was naive CD4+ T cells sorted from blood. The receptors shown here come from a man between 18 and 29 years old in good health. Both conserved end residues are part of each CDR3. Each record gives: J gene, clone size, V gene, D gene, CDR3 protein, CDR3 DNA. D genes are given only for firm matches. Only some rows state a clone size, as once, few, many or a class for expanded clones.

J: TRBJ2-3; size: .; V: TRBV9; D: .; CDR3: CASSVDIGGSDTQYF; DNA: TGTGCCAGCAGCGTAGATATCGGGGGTTCAGATACGCAGTATTTT
J: TRBJ1-1; size: once; V: TRBV18; D: .; CDR3: CASSYRVRGTEAFF; DNA: TGTGCCAGCTCTTACAGGGTGAGGGGCACTGAAGCTTTCTTT
J: TRBJ2-5; size: .; V: TRBV9; D: .; CDR3: CASSAGPGTAFQETQYF; DNA: TGTGCCAGCAGCGCAGGACCTGGGACTGCATTCCAAGAGACCCAGTACTTC
J: TRBJ2-5; size: .; V: TRBV28; D: .; CDR3: CASSLAWEQYF; DNA: TGTGCCAGCAGTTTAGCGTGGGAGCAGTACTTC
J: TRBJ1-6; size: .; V: TRBV5-4; D: .; CDR3: CASSLGGNNNSPLHF; DNA: TGTGCCAGCAGCTTAGGGGGGAACAATAATTCACCCCTCCACTTT
J: TRBJ2-6; size: .; V: TRBV10-2; D: TRBD1; CDR3: CATTGGSGANVLTF; DNA: TGCGCCACTACAGGGGGATCTGGGGCCAACGTCCTGACTTTC
J: TRBJ1-6; size: .; V: TRBV5-1; D: TRBD1; CDR3: CASSIDRGNNSPLHF; DNA: TGCGCCAGCAGCATAGACAGGGGTAATAATTCACCCCTCCACTTT
J: TRBJ2-7; size: .; V: TRBV10-3; D: .; CDR3: CAISSGLSYEQYF; DNA: TGTGCCATCAGCTCGGGACTCTCCTACGAGCAGTACTTC
J: TRBJ2-2; size: .; V: TRBV18; D: TRBD2; CDR3: CASSPLAGVNTGELFF; DNA: TGTGCCAGCTCCCCCCTAGCGGGAGTGAACACCGGGGAGCTGTTTTTT
J: TRBJ2-7; size: .; V: TRBV27; D: .; CDR3: CASRGGGYEQYF; DNA: TGTGCCAGCAGAGGCGGCGGCTACGAGCAGTACTTC
J: TRBJ2-1; size: .; V: TRBV10-2; D: .; CDR3: CASSEQDRYNEQFF; DNA: TGCGCCAGCAGTGAACAGGACAGATACAATGAGCAGTTCTTC
J: TRBJ1-6; size: .; V: TRBV10-3; D: .; CDR3: CAISESTGENSPLHF; DNA: TGTGCCATCAGTGAGTCGACAGGAGAGAATTCACCCCTCCACTTT